The text below deals with one T cell receptor (beta chain). It lacks a known antigen. The record has no base qualities; no much larger clone is one base away. Reading the germline V gene gives CDR1 SGHVS and CDR2 FNYEAQ. V ends up 5 bases short and J 3 bases short, with an unmatched junction base count of 2. There are 14 amino acids in the CDR3, from cysteine to phenylalanine inclusive. The only DNA kept is the CDR3, 42 bases in frame from the first base. A patient counted as having stable Graves' hyperthyroidism if no progression to ophthalmopathy occurred over 18 months of follow-up. Hyperthyroidism patients were aged 18 to 65 years and newly diagnosed, with disease duration of less than 2 months. The study excluded patients with uncontrolled infections, other autoimmune diseases, pregnancy or lactation. Diagnoses were based on clinical symptoms, serum thyroxine and TRAb, thyroid ultrasound and orbital computed tomography. PBMCs were isolated from more than 9 ml of fresh peripheral blood by Ficoll-Paque density gradient centrifugation. Trizol reagent was used to extract total RNA, and RNA quality was then checked on an Agilent 2100 Bioanalyzer.

These data are taken from a study of T cells in Graves' hyperthyroidism and ophthalmopathy (dated by TCRdb to between 2018 and 2021). Notes on the research overall: Peripheral blood was collected at initial diagnosis, before any treatment. Following sampling, methimazole starting at 30 mg daily was given to hyperthyroidism patients, and high-dose intravenous methylprednisolone was given to ophthalmopathy patients. Whether ophthalmopathy could be predicted prospectively was tested in an independent validation cohort made up of under 20 hyperthyroidism patients plus 17 patients who later progressed to ophthalmopathy. TCR V-J signatures able to tell the groups apart were searched for in a discovery cohort of 90 to 100 patients, of whom about 40 had Graves' ophthalmopathy and roughly 59 had stable Graves' hyperthyroidism. The study also compared thyroid tissue and blood T-cell repertoires from five or six Graves' hyperthyroidism patients. TCR Vbeta CDR3 sequencing of some 140 peripheral blood samples (43 ophthalmopathy, about 80 hyperthyroidism and roughly 17 progressor patients) is reported in the paper. The roughly 91 discovery patients were randomly divided into training and test sets at a 7:3 ratio. What the research found in general, with its limitations: Most expanded thyroid clonotypes (frequency above 0.001) were also detected in blood, suggesting blood repertoires may reflect thyroid immune responses. In validation, progression to ophthalmopathy was predicted by the model with 65% to 71% sensitivity and under 85% specificity, a median of 6.5 months before onset. No statistical method was used to set the sample size in advance, and investigators knew the group allocation. Ophthalmopathy was separated from stable hyperthyroidism by a 13 V-J signature model, with about 88% sensitivity and about 84% specificity obtained in cross-validation and 80%/75% obtained in testing.

TCR beta CDR3 regions were amplified from RNA transcripts. A first-round RT-PCR of the TCR CDR3 used the HTBI primer set with the Qiagen OneStep RT-PCR kit. The libraries were constructed in a second round of multiplex PCR and then size-selected and purified. Paired-end sequencing of the libraries was performed with 100 bp reads on an Illumina HiSeq2000. Concerning the study's data processing: SOAPnuke was used to process the raw data, with reads discarded if the reads contained adapters or uncalled bases, had a mean Phred below 15, or lacked an exact constant-primer or identifier match. COPE v1.2.5 was used to merge the high-quality paired reads, and each unique nucleotide sequence was defined as a clonotype. MiTCR v1.1 was used to align clonotypes to the IMGT TRBV, TRBD and TRBJ reference segments. The analysis was restricted to V-J combinations with a frequency above 0.0001, which together covered over 99% of the repertoires. The TCS score was defined as the ratio of F50 (clonal expansion) to E x V (chaos), calculated using BLOSUM62-based TCRdist between CDR3 peptides within each V-J. Welch's t-statistics and random forest reduced roughly 530 V-J features to under 15, which were used in a naive Bayes classifier (R e1071). The raw public data were reprocessed by TCRdb itself: fastp quality trimming at Q25, MiXCR clonotype calling, in-frame beta chains only. Here each entry gathers all rows of one CDR3 protein and keeps the most common genes and DNA. TCRdb, not the authors, supplied the V and J calls. This sample is represented by 300,000 to 400,000 distinct CDR3 sequences; approximately 18% of them were singletons. 49% of the sample belongs to the ten largest clones.

This receptor was taken from a woman aged 45-59 years with Graves' hyperthyroidism. Input material: blood. Rearrangement joined TRBV7-6 to TRBJ2-7, with 12 bases matching TRBD2. The DNA is as follows: TGTGCCAGCAGCGAGACTAGCGGGAGCTACGAGCAGTACTTC. Its coded protein is CASSETSGSYEQYF. The reference TRBV7-6 and TRBJ2-7 proteins fill in what lies around the CDR3, so the full variable domain reads GAGVSQSPRYKVTKRGQDVALRCDPISGHVSLYWYRQALGQGPEFLTYFNYEAQQDKSGLPNDRFSAERPEGSISTLTIQRTEQRDSAMYRCASSETSGSYEQYFGPGTRLTVT.